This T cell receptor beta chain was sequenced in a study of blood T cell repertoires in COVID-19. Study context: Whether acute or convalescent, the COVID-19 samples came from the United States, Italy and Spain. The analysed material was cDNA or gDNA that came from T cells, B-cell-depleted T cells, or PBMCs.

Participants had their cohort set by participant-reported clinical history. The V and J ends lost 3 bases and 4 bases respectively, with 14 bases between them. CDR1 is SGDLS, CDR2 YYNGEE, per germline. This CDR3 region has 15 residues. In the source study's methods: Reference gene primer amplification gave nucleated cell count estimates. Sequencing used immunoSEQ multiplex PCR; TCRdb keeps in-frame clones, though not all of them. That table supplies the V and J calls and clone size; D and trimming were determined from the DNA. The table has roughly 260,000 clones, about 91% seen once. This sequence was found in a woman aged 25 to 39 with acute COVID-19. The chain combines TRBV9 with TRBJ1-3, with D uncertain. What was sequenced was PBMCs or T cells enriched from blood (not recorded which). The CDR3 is CASSARGQAGNTIYF. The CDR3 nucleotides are TGTGCCAGCAGCGCGAGAGGGCAGGCGGGAAACACCATATATTTT.